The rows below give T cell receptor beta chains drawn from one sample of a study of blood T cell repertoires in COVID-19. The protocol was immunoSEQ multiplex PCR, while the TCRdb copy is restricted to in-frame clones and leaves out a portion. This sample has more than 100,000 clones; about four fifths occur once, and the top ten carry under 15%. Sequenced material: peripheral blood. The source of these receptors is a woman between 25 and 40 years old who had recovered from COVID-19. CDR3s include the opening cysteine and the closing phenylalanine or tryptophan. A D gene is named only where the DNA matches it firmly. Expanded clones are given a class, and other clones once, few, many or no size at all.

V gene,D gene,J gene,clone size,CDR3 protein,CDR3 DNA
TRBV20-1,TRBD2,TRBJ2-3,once,CSASFILGAGAYTDTQYF,TGCAGTGCTAGTTTTATCTTAGGAGCGGGGGCCTACACAGATACGCAGTATTTT
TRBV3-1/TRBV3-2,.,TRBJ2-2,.,CASTQRGSSLSTGELFF,TGTGCCAGCACCCAAAGAGGCTCAAGTCTCAGCACCGGGGAGCTGTTTTTT
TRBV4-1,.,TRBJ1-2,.,CASSQDPGNYGYTF,TGCGCCAGCAGCCAAGATCCAGGGAACTATGGCTACACCTTC
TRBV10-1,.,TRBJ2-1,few,CASSEPGNEQFF,TGCGCCAGCAGTGAGCCGGGGAATGAGCAGTTCTTC
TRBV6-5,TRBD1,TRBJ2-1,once,CASRETTGVNEQFF,TGTGCCAGCAGGGAGACCACAGGGGTCAATGAGCAGTTCTTC
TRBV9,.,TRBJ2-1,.,CASSSNPTGEQFF,TGTGCCAGCAGCTCGAACCCGACCGGGGAGCAGTTCTTC
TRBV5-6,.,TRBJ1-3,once,CASSPDGGIRNTIYF,TGTGCCAGCAGCCCGGACGGGGGGATACGAAACACCATATATTTT
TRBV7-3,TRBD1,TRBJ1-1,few,CASSTGQVNTEAFF,TGTGCCAGCAGCACAGGACAGGTGAACACTGAAGCTTTCTTT
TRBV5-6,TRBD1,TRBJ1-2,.,CASSFNRGPVSYGYTF,TGTGCCAGCAGCTTCAACAGGGGGCCCGTGTCTTATGGCTACACCTTC
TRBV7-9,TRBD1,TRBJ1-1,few,CASSLDTGVAFF,TGTGCCAGCAGCTTAGACACAGGGGTAGCTTTCTTT
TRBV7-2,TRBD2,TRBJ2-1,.,CASSLSGTSGSRDEQFF,TGTGCCAGCAGCTTAAGTGGGACTAGCGGGAGTCGGGATGAGCAGTTCTTC
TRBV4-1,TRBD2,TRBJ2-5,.,CASSVLAGTETQYF,TGCGCCAGCAGCGTTCTAGCGGGAACAGAGACCCAGTACTTC
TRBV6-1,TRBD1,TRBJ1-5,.,CASRLGTGLHQPQHF,TGTGCCAGCAGACTCGGGACAGGGTTGCATCAGCCCCAGCATTTT
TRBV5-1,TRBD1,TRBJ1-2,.,CASSLAGTGGGYTF,TGCGCCAGCAGCTTGGCAGGGACAGGGGGCGGCTACACCTTC
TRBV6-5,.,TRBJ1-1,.,CASRKDRNTEAFF,TGTGCCAGCAGGAAGGACAGAAACACTGAAGCTTTCTTT
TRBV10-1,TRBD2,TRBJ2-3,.,CASSPIRLAGGVGSTDTQYF,TGCGCCAGCAGTCCCATTCGACTAGCGGGAGGGGTCGGCAGCACAGATACGCAGTATTTT
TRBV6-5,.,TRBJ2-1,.,CASRDAGINEQFF,TGTGCCAGCAGGGACGCGGGTATCAATGAGCAGTTCTTC
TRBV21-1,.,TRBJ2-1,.,CASATGLAGPSSYNEQFF,TGTGCCAGCGCCACGGGGCTAGCGGGCCCTAGCTCCTACAATGAGCAGTTCTTC
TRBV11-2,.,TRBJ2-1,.,CASSPDRDSLQFF,TGTGCCAGCAGCCCAGACCGGGACTCACTGCAGTTCTTC
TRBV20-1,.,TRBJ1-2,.,CSAREGAVYTF,TGCAGTGCTAGGGAAGGGGCGGTCTACACCTTC
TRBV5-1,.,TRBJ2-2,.,CASSLLAASSGELFF,TGCGCCAGCAGCTTGCTCGCCGCGAGTTCCGGGGAGCTGTTTTTT
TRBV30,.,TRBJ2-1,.,CAWTMINTGNEQFF,TGTGCCTGGACCATGATTAATACAGGGAATGAGCAGTTCTTC
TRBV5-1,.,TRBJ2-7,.,CASSLAQGVSYYEQYF,TGCGCCAGCAGCTTGGCACAGGGAGTGTCCTACTACGAGCAGTACTTC
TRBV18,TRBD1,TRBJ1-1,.,CASSPIRGAEAFF,TGTGCCAGCTCACCCATCAGGGGGGCTGAAGCTTTCTTT
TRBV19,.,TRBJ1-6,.,CASSNRGGSPLHF,TGTGCCAGTAGTAATCGCGGGGGTTCACCCCTCCACTTT
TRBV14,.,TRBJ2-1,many,CASRESGRHNEQFF,TGTGCCAGCAGAGAGAGCGGGCGACACAATGAGCAGTTCTTC
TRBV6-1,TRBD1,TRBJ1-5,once,CASSDGTAYDQPQHF,TGTGCCAGCAGTGACGGGACAGCCTACGATCAGCCCCAGCATTTT
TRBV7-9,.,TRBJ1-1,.,CASSLGHLNTEAFF,TGTGCCAGCAGCTTAGGGCACCTGAACACTGAAGCTTTCTTT
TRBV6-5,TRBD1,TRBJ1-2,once,CASSYDRGRGYTF,TGTGCCAGCAGTTACGACAGGGGACGTGGCTACACCTTC
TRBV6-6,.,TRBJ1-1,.,CASSTVSDTEAFF,TGTGCCAGCAGTACCGTCTCAGACACTGAAGCTTTCTTT
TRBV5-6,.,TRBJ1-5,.,CASSLGQISNQPQHF,TGTGCCAGCAGCTTGGGACAGATTAGCAATCAGCCCCAGCATTTT
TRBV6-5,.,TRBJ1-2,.,CASTSEGYGYTF,TGTGCCAGCACCAGCGAAGGCTATGGCTACACCTTC
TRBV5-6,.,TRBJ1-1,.,CASSGRGRNTEAFF,TGTGCCAGCAGCGGGAGGGGCCGAAACACTGAAGCTTTCTTT
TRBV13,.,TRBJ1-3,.,CASSLKPTYSGNTIYF,TGTGCCAGCAGCTTGAAGCCGACTTACTCTGGAAACACCATATATTTT
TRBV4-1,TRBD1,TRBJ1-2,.,CASSLGQGALGGYTF,TGCGCCAGCAGCCTAGGACAGGGGGCATTAGGTGGCTACACCTTC
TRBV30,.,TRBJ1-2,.,CAWSLRTVESYGYTF,TGTGCCTGGAGTTTACGGACAGTTGAGTCTTACGGCTACACCTTC
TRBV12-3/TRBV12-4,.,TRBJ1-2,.,CASSFGLTDGYTF,TGTGCCAGCAGTTTTGGTCTGACAGATGGCTACACCTTC
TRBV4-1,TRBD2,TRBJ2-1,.,CASSQGILAGGLENEQFF,TGCGCCAGCAGCCAAGGTATACTAGCGGGAGGGCTGGAGAATGAGCAGTTCTTC
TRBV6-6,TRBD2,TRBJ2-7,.,CASSLYGIAGAVPYEQYF,TGTGCCAGCAGTCTCTACGGGATAGCGGGGGCCGTGCCCTACGAGCAGTACTTC
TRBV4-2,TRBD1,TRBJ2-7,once,CASSPTGQGAEQYF,TGTGCCAGCAGCCCCACGGGACAGGGGGCCGAGCAGTACTTC
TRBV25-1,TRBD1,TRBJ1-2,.,CASSPGQGLDYGYTF,TGTGCCAGCAGCCCAGGACAGGGGTTGGACTATGGCTACACCTTC
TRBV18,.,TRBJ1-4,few,CASSPLGAANEKLFF,TGTGCCAGCTCACCTCTGGGTGCGGCTAATGAAAAACTGTTTTTT
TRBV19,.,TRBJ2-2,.,CASSYLGAVNTGELFF,TGTGCCAGTAGTTACTTAGGAGCAGTGAACACCGGGGAGCTGTTTTTT
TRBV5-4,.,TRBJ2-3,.,CASSLKGTDTQYF,TGTGCCAGCAGCCTAAAGGGGACAGATACGCAGTATTTT
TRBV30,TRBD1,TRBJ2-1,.,CASSGTGSSYNEQFF,TGTGCCTCCTCCGGGACAGGGAGCTCCTACAATGAGCAGTTCTTC
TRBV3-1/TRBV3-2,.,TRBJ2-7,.,CASSPQAGAREQYF,TGTGCCAGCAGCCCTCAGGCGGGGGCTAGAGAGCAGTACTTC
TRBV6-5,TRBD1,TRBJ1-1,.,CASRLSGQGAEAFF,TGTGCCAGCAGGCTCTCCGGACAGGGGGCTGAAGCTTTCTTT
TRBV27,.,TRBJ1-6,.,CASRGLDNNSPLHF,TGTGCCAGCAGGGGCTTGGATAATAATTCACCCCTCCACTTT
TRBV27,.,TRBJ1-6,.,CASSQDRGNSPLHF,TGTGCCAGCAGTCAGGACAGAGGAAATTCACCCCTCCACTTT
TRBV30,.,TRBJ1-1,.,CAWSNGGVKANTEAFF,TGTGCCTGGAGTAACGGGGGAGTAAAAGCGAACACTGAAGCTTTCTTT
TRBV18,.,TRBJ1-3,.,CASSPRRGGNDDTIYF,TGTGCCAGCTCACCACGTCGGGGGGGTAATGATGACACCATATATTTT
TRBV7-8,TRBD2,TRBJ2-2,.,CASRIFSGRAPGELFF,TGTGCCAGCAGGATTTTTAGCGGGAGGGCCCCCGGGGAGCTGTTTTTT
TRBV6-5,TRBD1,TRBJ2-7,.,CASRPGQGAYEQYF,TGTGCCAGCAGGCCCGGACAGGGGGCTTACGAGCAGTACTTC